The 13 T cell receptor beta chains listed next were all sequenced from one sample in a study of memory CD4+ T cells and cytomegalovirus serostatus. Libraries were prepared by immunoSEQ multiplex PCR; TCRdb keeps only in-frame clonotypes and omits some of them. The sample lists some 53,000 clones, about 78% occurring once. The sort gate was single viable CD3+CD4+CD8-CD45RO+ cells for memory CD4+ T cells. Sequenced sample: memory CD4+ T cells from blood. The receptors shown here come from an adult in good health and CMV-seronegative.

The CDR3 protein is CASSVFGNTIYF. The DNA for the CDR3 is TGTGCCAGCAGTGTGTTCGGAAACACCATATATTTT. This chain links TRBV6-5 with TRBJ1-3; D unresolved. Germline-derived CDR1 and CDR2 are MNHEY and SVGAGI. Between the trimmed V and J ends, which lost 5 bases and 4 bases, there was a span of 6 bases. There are 12 residues in the CDR3.

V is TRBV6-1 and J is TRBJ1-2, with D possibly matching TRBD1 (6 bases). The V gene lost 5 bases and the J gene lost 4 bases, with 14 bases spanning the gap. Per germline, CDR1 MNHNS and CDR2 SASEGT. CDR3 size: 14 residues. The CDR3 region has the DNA TGTGCCAGCAGTCCTCAGAAAGGGGGCTATGGCTACACCTTC. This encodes CASSPQKGGYGYTF.

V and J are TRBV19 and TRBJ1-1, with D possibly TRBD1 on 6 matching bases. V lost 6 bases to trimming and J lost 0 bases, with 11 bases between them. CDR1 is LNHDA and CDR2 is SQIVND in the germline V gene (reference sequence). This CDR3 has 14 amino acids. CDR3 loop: CASSVGTMNTEAFF. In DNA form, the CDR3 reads TGTGCCAGTAGCGTCGGGACAATGAACACTGAAGCTTTCTTT.

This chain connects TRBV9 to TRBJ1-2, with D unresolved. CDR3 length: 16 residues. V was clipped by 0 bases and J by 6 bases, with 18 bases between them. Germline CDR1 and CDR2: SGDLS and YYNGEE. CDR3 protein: CASSVELDSREDGYTF. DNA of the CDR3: TGTGCCAGCAGCGTAGAACTGGACTCACGAGAGGATGGCTACACCTTC.

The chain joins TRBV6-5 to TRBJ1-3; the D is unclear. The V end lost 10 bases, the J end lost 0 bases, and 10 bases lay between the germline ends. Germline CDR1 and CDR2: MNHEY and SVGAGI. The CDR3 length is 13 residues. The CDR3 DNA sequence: TGTGCCACCTCCTGGTCCTCTGGAAACACCATATATTTT. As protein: CATSWSSGNTIYF.

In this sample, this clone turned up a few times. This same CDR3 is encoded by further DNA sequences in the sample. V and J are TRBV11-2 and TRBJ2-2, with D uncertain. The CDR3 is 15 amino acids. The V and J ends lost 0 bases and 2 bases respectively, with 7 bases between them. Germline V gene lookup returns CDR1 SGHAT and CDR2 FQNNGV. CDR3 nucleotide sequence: TGTGCCAGCAGCTTAGATAGTCTCAACACCGGGGAGCTGTTTTTT. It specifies CASSLDSLNTGELFF. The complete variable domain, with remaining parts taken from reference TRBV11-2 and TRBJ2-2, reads EAGVAQSPRYKIIEKRQSVAFWCNPISGHATLYWYQQILGQGPKLLIQFQNNGVVDDSQLPKDRFSAERLKGVDSTLKIQPAKLEDSAVYLCASSLDSLNTGELFFGEGSRLTVL.

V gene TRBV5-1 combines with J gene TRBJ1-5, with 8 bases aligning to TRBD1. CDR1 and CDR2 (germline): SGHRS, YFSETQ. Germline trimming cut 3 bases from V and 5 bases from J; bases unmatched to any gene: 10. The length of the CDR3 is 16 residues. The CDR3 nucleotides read TGCGCCAGCAGCTGGGGGGACAGGTTAGGGGATCAGCCCCAGCATTTT. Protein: CASSWGDRLGDQPQHF.

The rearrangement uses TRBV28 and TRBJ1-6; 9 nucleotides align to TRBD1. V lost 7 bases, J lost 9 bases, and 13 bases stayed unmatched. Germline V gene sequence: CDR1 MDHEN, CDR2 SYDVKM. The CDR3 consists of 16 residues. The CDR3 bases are TGTGCCAGCACCATCTCGGGACAGGGAAGCGCTTCACCCCTCCACTTT. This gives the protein CASTISGQGSASPLHF.

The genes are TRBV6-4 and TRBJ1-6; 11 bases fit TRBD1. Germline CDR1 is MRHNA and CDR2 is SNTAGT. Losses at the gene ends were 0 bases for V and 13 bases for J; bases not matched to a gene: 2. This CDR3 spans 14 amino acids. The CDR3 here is CASSDSGQGVPLHF. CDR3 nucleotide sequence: TGTGCCAGCAGTGACTCGGGACAGGGGGTCCCCCTCCACTTT.

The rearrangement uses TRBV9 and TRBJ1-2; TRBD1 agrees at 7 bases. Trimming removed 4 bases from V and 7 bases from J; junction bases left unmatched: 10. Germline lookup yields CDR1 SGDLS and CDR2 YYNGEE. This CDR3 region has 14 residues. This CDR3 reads CASSPPGQWGGYTF. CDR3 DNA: TGTGCCAGCAGCCCACCGGGACAGTGGGGTGGCTACACCTTC.

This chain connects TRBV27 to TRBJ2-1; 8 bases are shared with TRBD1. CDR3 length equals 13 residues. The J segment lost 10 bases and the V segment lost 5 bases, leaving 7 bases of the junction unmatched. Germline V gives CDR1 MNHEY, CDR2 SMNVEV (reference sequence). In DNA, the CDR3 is TGTGCCAGCAGTCCCTACAGGGGGAGGGAGCAGTTCTTC. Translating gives CASSPYRGREQFF.

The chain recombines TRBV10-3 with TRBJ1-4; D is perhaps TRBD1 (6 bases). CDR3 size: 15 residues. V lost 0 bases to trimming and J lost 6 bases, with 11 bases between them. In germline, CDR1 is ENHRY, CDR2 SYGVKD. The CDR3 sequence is CAISESGGSYEKLFF. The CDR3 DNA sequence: TGTGCCATCAGTGAGTCAGGGGGGAGTTATGAAAAACTGTTTTTT.

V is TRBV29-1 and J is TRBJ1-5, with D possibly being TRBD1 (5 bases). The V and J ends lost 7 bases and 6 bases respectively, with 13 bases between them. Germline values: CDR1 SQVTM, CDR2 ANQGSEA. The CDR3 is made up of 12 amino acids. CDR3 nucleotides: TGCAGCGCATCCAGCCAGGGTCAGCCCCAGCATTTT. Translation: CSASSQGQPQHF.